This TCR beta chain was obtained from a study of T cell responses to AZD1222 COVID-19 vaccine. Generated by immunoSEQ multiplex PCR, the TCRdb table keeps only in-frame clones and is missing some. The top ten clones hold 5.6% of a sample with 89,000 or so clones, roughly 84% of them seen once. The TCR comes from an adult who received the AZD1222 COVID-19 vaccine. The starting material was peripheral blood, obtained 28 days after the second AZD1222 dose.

DNA of the CDR3: TGTGCCAGCAGTTACTCGCGGATTACCTACAATGAGCAGTTCTTC. Amino acids: CASSYSRITYNEQFF. The chain has TRBV6-5 and TRBJ2-1; D uncertain. CDR1 is MNHEY, CDR2 SVGAGI, per germline. Trimming shortened V by 0 bases and J by 2 bases, and 8 bases separated the two germline ends. The CDR3 length is 15 residues.